This entry features one TCR beta chain sequence. Its antigen remains unknown. These data originate in a study of shared clonotypes between healthy human individuals. Produced via immunoSEQ multiplex PCR; TCRdb's table is partial and in-frame only. Of some 2,500,000 clones listed, 85% to 95% are singletons. The CDR3 consists of 15 residues. V lost 5 bases to trimming and J lost 0 bases; unmatched junction nucleotides: 4. Germline V gives CDR1 SGHTA, CDR2 FQGNSA. Broader study findings: Sequencing of the sorted subsets was shown by rarefaction to be incomplete despite large depth.

V and J are TRBV7-2 and TRBJ2-7, with 10 bases matching TRBD2. The origin of this receptor is a man between 18 and 35 years old in good health. Some clones in this sample may be carry-over from other donors' samples. The source material was naive CD4+ T cells from PBMCs. Subset described: CD45RA+ positively selected. CDR3 sequence (DNA): TGTGCCAGCAGCCAAGCGGGAGGGTACTCCTACGAGCAGTACTTC. As protein: CASSQAGGYSYEQYF.